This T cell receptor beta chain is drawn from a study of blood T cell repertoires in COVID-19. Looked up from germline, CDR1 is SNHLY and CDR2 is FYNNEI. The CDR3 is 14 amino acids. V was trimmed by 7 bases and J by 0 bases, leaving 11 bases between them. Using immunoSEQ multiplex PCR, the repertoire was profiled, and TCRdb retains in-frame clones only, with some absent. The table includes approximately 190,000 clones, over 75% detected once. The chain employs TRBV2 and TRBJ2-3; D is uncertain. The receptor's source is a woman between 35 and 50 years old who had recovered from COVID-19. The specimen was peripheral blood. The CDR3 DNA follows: TGTGCCAGCACGCCAGGATTCAGCACAGATACGCAGTATTTT. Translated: CASTPGFSTDTQYF.